These 28 T cell receptor beta chains were sequenced from one sample in a study of blood T cell repertoires in COVID-19. This table comes from immunoSEQ multiplex PCR, and its TCRdb copy is limited to in-frame clones, with some not included. Altogether around 450,000 clones are present, around nine tenths being singletons, with the ten largest covering 4% to 5.5%. The sample comprised peripheral blood. These TCRs come from a woman under 40 with acute or convalescent COVID-19.

The V gene is TRBV6-1, the J gene TRBJ2-1; 7 bases match TRBD1. Trimming at V came to 4 bases and at J to 7 bases, leaving 13 bases not matched to a gene. Germline lookup yields CDR1 MNHNS and CDR2 SASEGT. The CDR3 is made up of 16 amino acids. This chain's CDR3 is CASSVFDRAPRNEQFF. The CDR3 DNA is TGTGCCAGCAGTGTTTTTGACAGGGCCCCTCGGAATGAGCAGTTCTTC.

V is TRBV2 and J is TRBJ1-1; no definite D call. Germline V gene lookup returns CDR1 SNHLY and CDR2 FYNNEI. The V end lost 8 bases, the J end lost 1 base, and 8 bases lay between the germline ends. There are 12 residues in the CDR3. CDR3 bases: TGTGCCAGCTCGCGGCCGAACACTGAAGCTTTCTTT. Translating it yields CASSRPNTEAFF.

This clone was seen at least ten times. DNA for the CDR3: TGTGCCAGTAGATCGGTTGCCCCGCCGAACACTGAAGCTTTCTTT. This gives the protein CASRSVAPPNTEAFF. V gene TRBV19 combines with J gene TRBJ1-1; D remains unclear. Per the germline V gene, CDR1 is LNHDA and CDR2 is SQIVND (reference sequence). Trimming removed 6 bases from V and 1 base from J, with 15 bases in between. CDR3 size: 15 residues.

The chain links TRBV21-1 to TRBJ2-5; TRBD1 is taken as the D call from the table, unchecked against the DNA. TRBV21-1 is a pseudogene. The length of the CDR3 is 14 residues. In DNA, the CDR3 is TGTGCCAGCAGCCACGACACCAGTCAAGAGACCCAGTACTTC. It specifies CASSHDTSQETQYF.

The table lists this clone with a count of one. V usage is TRBV3-1 (or the pseudogene TRBV3-2) and J usage is TRBJ1-1, with D unclear. The CDR3 loop spans 14 amino acids. CDR1 is LGHDT and CDR2 is YNNKEL in the germline V gene (reference sequence). V dropped 4 bases and J dropped 6 bases, with 15 bases sitting between them. CDR3 in amino acids: CASSLYPGMSEAFF. The CDR3 coding sequence is TGTGCCAGCAGCCTCTACCCGGGGATGTCTGAAGCTTTCTTT.

The chain uses TRBV30 and TRBJ2-1, with 11 nucleotides matching TRBD2. Unmatched junction bases numbered 7, after V lost 8 bases and J lost 7 bases. The length of the CDR3 is 13 residues. From germline, CDR1 is GTSNPN and CDR2 SVGIG (reference sequence). This chain's CDR3 is CAGSGGAGNEQFF. For the CDR3, the DNA is TGTGCCGGTAGCGGGGGGGCTGGGAATGAGCAGTTCTTC.

The rearrangement joins TRBV6-5 to TRBJ2-7; TRBD1 agrees at 7 bases. Germline-derived CDR1 and CDR2 are MNHEY and SVGAGI. V dropped 2 bases and J dropped 2; count of bases not matched to a gene: 3. The CDR3 consists of 14 residues. CDR3 in DNA: TGTGCCAGCAGTTACCGACAGGGACCCTACGAGCAGTACTTC. Protein product: CASSYRQGPYEQYF.

V gene TRBV6-5 combines with J gene TRBJ1-1, with a tentative D call TRBD1 (5 bases). Between the trimmed V and J ends, which lost 5 bases and 2 bases, there was a span of 12 bases. Germline CDR1 and CDR2: MNHEY and SVGAGI. The CDR3 length is 14 residues. The CDR3 region is CASSPQDRNTEAFF. In DNA form, the CDR3 reads TGTGCCAGCAGTCCTCAAGACAGAAACACTGAAGCTTTCTTT.

The V gene is TRBV9, the J gene TRBJ2-7; no clear D. Trimming removed 0 bases from V and 5 bases from J, with 9 bases in between. The CDR3 consists of 13 residues. Germline CDR1 is SGDLS and CDR2 is YYNGEE. The CDR3, as DNA: TGTGCCAGCAGCGTAGACGAAGCCGACGAGCAGTACTTC. Residues: CASSVDEADEQYF.

The J gene is TRBJ2-1, the V gene TRBV5-8, with 12 bases matching TRBD2. This CDR3 is 17 amino acids long. Germline V gives CDR1 SGHTS, CDR2 YDEGEE. J gave up 3 bases and V 0 bases, and 4 bases lay outside the gene matches. The CDR3 region is CASSLGTSGAIYNEQFF. DNA for the CDR3: TGTGCCAGCAGCTTGGGGACTAGCGGGGCGATCTACAATGAGCAGTTCTTC.

The chain joins TRBV4-1 to TRBJ2-1, with a possible D match to TRBD2 (5 bases). Germline V CDR1 and CDR2: MGHRA, YSYEKL. V was cut by 2 bases and J by 7 bases, with 15 bases left in between. This CDR3 spans 15 amino acids. The CDR3: CASSQWESGNNEQFF. CDR3 bases: TGCGCCAGCAGCCAATGGGAGTCGGGGAATAATGAGCAGTTCTTC.

This clone was counted once. V and J are TRBV24-1 and TRBJ2-1, with no clear D. This CDR3 has 12 residues. Germline V gene lookup returns CDR1 KGHDR and CDR2 SFDVKD. V was shortened by 0 bases and J by 11 bases, with 7 bases between the two germline ends. CDR3 region: CATSDLSEKQFF. CDR3 nucleotide sequence: TGTGCCACCAGTGATTTGTCGGAGAAGCAGTTCTTC.

The rearrangement links TRBV2 to TRBJ2-7; TRBD2 matches at 7 bases. This CDR3 spans 12 amino acids. Germline assignment: CDR1 SNHLY and CDR2 FYNNEI. The V segment lost 7 bases and the J segment 6 bases; nucleotides outside the gene matches: 6. In nucleotides, the CDR3 is TGTGCCAGCACCACTAGCGTACGCGAGCAGTACTTC. It encodes CASTTSVREQYF.

The chain is built from TRBV19 and TRBJ1-5, with D possibly matching TRBD1 (6 bases). The V gene lost 2 bases and the J gene lost 5 bases, with 10 bases spanning the gap. Germline loops: CDR1 LNHDA, CDR2 SQIVND (reference sequence). The CDR3 consists of 14 residues. CDR3 amino acids: CASSIRGGDQPQHF. CDR3 bases: TGTGCCAGTAGTATAAGAGGGGGGGATCAGCCCCAGCATTTT. The full variable domain, its missing parts supplied by reference TRBV19 and TRBJ1-5, is DGGITQSPKYLFRKEGQNVTLSCEQNLNHDAMYWYRQDPGQGLRLIYYSQIVNDFQKGDIAEGYSVSREKKESFPLTVTSAQKNPTAFYLCASSIRGGDQPQHFGDGTRLSIL.

The chain is built from TRBV13 and TRBJ2-7; TRBD2 agrees at 8 bases. V was pared by 0 bases and J by 3 bases, with 1 base of the junction left unmatched. The CDR3 has 14 amino acids. The germline V gene has CDR1 PRHDT and CDR2 FYEKMQ (reference sequence). The CDR3 DNA reads as TGTGCCAGCAGCTTAGGTCTAGCGGGCTACGAGCAGTACTTC. Translated, it gives CASSLGLAGYEQYF.

The V call is TRBV5-1, the J call TRBJ2-7; possibly TRBD1 for D (5 bases). Looked up from germline, CDR1 is SGHRS and CDR2 is YFSETQ. V lost 0 bases, J lost 0 bases, and 13 bases lay in between. The CDR3 length is 16 residues. CDR3 amino acids: CASSLGDDSYSYEQYF. Here the CDR3 DNA reads TGCGCCAGCAGCTTGGGGGATGACAGTTACTCCTACGAGCAGTACTTC.

The chain joins TRBV28 to TRBJ2-3, with D tentatively TRBD2 (5 bases). From germline, CDR1 is MDHEN and CDR2 SYDVKM. The CDR3 runs to 15 residues. Trimming left V 5 bases short and J 4 bases short, with 16 bases between. The CDR3 bases are TGTGCCAGCAGTGTAACTGGCCGGGGAGCAGATACGCAGTATTTT. It encodes CASSVTGRGADTQYF.

A single count supports this clone. V usage is TRBV30 and J usage is TRBJ1-1, with D unclear. Germline values: CDR1 GTSNPN, CDR2 SVGIG (reference sequence). This CDR3 comprises 14 residues. V lost 0 bases, J lost 11 bases, and 19 bases lay in between. CDR3 DNA sequence: TGTGCCTGGAGTGTAAGCGGCCCGCGAATTCTGGCTTTCTTT. The encoded protein is CAWSVSGPRILAFF.

The chain has TRBV4-1 and TRBJ1-2, with 8 bases fitting TRBD1. CDR3 length equals 13 residues. Germline V gene data show CDR1 as MGHRA and CDR2 as YSYEKL. Unmatched junction bases numbered 5, after V lost 4 bases and J lost 7 bases. CDR3 protein: CASSPRTGLGYTF. Written as DNA, the CDR3 is TGCGCCAGCAGCCCGCGGACAGGGCTTGGCTACACCTTC.

The genes are TRBV5-1 and TRBJ2-3, with 8 bases that match TRBD2. Germline V gene sequence: CDR1 SGHRS, CDR2 YFSETQ. The J segment lost 5 bases and the V segment lost 4 bases, leaving 9 bases of the junction unmatched. The CDR3 length is 15 residues. The CDR3 region is CASSSWRGVVDTQYF. CDR3 DNA: TGCGCCAGCAGCAGTTGGCGGGGGGTGGTAGATACGCAGTATTTT.

The chain links TRBV27 to TRBJ2-5; 8 nucleotides align to TRBD1. There are 13 residues in the CDR3. Trimming cost V 6 bases and J 4 bases; bases outside gene matches: 4. From germline, CDR1 is MNHEY and CDR2 SMNVEV (reference sequence). CDR3 in amino acids: CASSRTGLETQYF. For the CDR3, the DNA is TGTGCCAGCAGCCGGACAGGGTTAGAGACCCAGTACTTC.

This chain links TRBV25-1 with TRBJ1-2; possible D gene TRBD1, 5 bases. The CDR3 extends over 11 amino acids. The V gene's germline CDR1 is MGHDK and CDR2 SYGVNS. V lost 7 bases, J lost 8 bases, and 11 bases lay in between. This chain's CDR3 is CASTGGVGYTF. The CDR3 bases are TGTGCCAGCACGGGGGGGGTCGGCTACACCTTC.

V and J are TRBV9 and TRBJ2-5, with 7 bases that match TRBD2. The CDR3 totals 12 residues. V gave up 7 bases and J gave up 5 bases; unmatched junction bases: 5. CDR1 and CDR2 (germline): SGDLS, YYNGEE. Here the CDR3 reads CASGGVGETQYF. CDR3 nucleotides: TGTGCCAGCGGGGGGGTCGGCGAGACCCAGTACTTC.

This clone has just one count. The rearrangement links TRBV19 to TRBJ2-1, with TRBD1 matching over 10 bases. After removal of 1 base from V and 8 bases from J, the junction contained 5 bases not matched to a gene. This CDR3 spans 15 amino acids. The germline V gene encodes CDR1 LNHDA and CDR2 SQIVND (reference sequence). The CDR3 loop reads CASSIVDRGADEQFF. For the CDR3, the DNA is TGTGCCAGTAGTATAGTGGACAGGGGGGCGGATGAGCAGTTCTTC.

The chain has TRBV3-1 (or the pseudogene TRBV3-2) and TRBJ1-2; D may be TRBD1 (5 bases). This CDR3 has 15 amino acids. Germline CDR1 reads LGHDT; CDR2 reads YNNKEL (reference sequence). V shed 3 bases and J shed 2 bases, with 13 bases lying between them. CDR3 loop: CASSQQGGQNYGYTF. Written as DNA, the CDR3 is TGTGCCAGCAGCCAGCAGGGAGGGCAAAACTATGGCTACACCTTC.

J is TRBJ2-5 and V is TRBV30; 13 bases align to TRBD2. CDR1 GTSNPN and CDR2 SVGIG come from the germline V gene (reference sequence). The CDR3 has 16 amino acids. V shed 2 bases and J 6 bases; nucleotides not matched to a gene: 9. The CDR3 bases are TGTGCCTGGAGTACCCGACTAGCGGGGGGTAGTAAGACCCAGTACTTC. It translates to CAWSTRLAGGSKTQYF.

The chain uses TRBV2 and TRBJ1-5, with D perhaps TRBD1 (5 bases). This CDR3 is 13 amino acids long. Germline-derived CDR1 and CDR2 are SNHLY and FYNNEI. Deletions cut 6 bases from V and 4 bases from J, with 10 bases between. Here the CDR3 reads CASRPDSNQPQHF. The CDR3 coding sequence is TGTGCCAGCAGACCAGACAGTAATCAGCCCCAGCATTTT.

In its sample, this clone was seen once. The gene calls are TRBV4-1 and TRBJ1-5, with a possible D match to TRBD1 (6 bases). V was pared by 0 bases and J by 5 bases, with 17 bases between. The CDR3 runs to 17 residues. Germline-derived CDR1 and CDR2 are MGHRA and YSYEKL. This CDR3 reads CASSQEGVGGFDQPQHF. The CDR3 nucleotides are TGCGCCAGCAGCCAAGAGGGGGTAGGGGGATTCGATCAGCCCCAGCATTTT.